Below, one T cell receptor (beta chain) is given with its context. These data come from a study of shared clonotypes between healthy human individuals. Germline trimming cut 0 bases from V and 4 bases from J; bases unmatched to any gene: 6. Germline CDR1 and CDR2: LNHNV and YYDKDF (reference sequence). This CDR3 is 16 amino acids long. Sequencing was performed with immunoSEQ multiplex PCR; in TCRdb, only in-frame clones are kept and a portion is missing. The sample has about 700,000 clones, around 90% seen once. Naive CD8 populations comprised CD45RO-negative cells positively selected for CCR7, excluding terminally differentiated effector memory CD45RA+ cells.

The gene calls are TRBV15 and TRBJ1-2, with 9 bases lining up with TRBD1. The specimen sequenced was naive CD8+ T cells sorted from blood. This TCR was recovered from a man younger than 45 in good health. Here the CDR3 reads CATSRDYRGRRYGYTF. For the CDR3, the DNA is TGTGCCACCAGCAGAGATTACAGGGGGCGCCGCTATGGCTACACCTTC. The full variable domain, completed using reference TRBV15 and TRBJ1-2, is DAMVIQNPRYQVTQFGKPVTLSCSQTLNHNVMYWYQQKSSQAPKLLFHYYDKDFNNEADTPDNFQSRRPNTSFCFLDIRSPGLGDTAMYLCATSRDYRGRRYGYTFGSGTRLTVV.